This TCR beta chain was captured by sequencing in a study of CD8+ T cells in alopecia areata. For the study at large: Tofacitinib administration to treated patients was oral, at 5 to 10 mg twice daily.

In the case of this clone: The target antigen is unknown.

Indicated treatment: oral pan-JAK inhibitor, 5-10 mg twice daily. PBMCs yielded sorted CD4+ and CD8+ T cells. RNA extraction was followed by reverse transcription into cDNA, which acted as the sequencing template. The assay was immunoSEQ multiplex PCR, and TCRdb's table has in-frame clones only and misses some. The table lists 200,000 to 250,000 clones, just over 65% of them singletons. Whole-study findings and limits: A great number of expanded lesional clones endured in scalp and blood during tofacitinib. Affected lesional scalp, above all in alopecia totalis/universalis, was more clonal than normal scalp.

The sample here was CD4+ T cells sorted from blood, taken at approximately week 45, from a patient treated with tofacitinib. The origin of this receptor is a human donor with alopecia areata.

The CDR3 spells CASGAGGPYEQYF. CDR3 DNA sequence: TGTGCCAGCGGGGCAGGGGGGCCCTACGAGCAGTACTTC. The chain carries TRBV6-6 and TRBJ2-7, with a possible D match to TRBD1 (7 bases). Germline V gives CDR1 MNHNY, CDR2 SVGAGI (reference sequence). The CDR3 spans 13 residues. Trimming took 8 bases from V and 2 from J, leaving 13 bases between them.